This paragraph reports one T cell receptor (beta chain). The antigen is unknown. The data originate from a study of OX40 agonist ivuxolimab in advanced cancers. The study's findings and limits: CD8+ T cells showed, on average, more clonal expansion than CD4+ cells.

Some clones are missing from TCRdb's copy, which holds only in-frame ones; the method was immunoSEQ multiplex PCR. The sample holds more than 60,000 clones, less than 90% seen once. The germline gives CDR1 SGHNT, CDR2 YENEEA. V gave up 1 base and J gave up 2 bases, with 8 bases separating them. The CDR3 loop spans 14 amino acids. This chain links TRBV11-3 with TRBJ1-1; D is ambiguous. The TCR originated in an adult with an advanced solid tumor such as melanoma, head and neck, liver or kidney cancer. The sample in question was CD4+ or CD8+ T cells sorted from blood, obtained in a trial of the OX40 agonist ivuxolimab. CDR3 bases: TGTGCCAGCAGCTTAGGCGGCACAAACACTGAAGCTTTCTTT. It specifies CASSLGGTNTEAFF.